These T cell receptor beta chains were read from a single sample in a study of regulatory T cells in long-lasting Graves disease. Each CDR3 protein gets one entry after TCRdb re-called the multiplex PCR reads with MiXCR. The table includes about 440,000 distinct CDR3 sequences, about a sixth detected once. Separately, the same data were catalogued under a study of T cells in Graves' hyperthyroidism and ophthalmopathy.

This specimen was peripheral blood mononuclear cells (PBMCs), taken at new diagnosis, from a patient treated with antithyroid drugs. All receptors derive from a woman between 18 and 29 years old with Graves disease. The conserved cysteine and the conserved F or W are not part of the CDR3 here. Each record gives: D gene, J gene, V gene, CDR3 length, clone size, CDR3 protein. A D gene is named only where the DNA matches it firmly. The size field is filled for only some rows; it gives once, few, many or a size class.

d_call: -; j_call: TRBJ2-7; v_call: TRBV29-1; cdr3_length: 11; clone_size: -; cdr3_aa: SVEESPNYEQY
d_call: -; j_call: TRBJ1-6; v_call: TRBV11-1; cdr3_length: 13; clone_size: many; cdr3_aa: ASSPLYQADSPLH
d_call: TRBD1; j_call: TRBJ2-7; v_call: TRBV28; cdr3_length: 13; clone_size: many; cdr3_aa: ASSQVGGTGYEQY
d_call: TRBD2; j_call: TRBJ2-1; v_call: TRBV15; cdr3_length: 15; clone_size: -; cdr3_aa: ATSREEGLAGVHEQF
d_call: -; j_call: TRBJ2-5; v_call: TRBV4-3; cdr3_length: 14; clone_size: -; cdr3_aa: ASSQACRQFQETQY
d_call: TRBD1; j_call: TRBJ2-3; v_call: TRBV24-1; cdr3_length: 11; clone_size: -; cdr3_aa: ATRKTGTDTQY
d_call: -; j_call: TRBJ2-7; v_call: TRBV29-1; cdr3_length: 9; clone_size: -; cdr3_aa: SVEGGDEQY
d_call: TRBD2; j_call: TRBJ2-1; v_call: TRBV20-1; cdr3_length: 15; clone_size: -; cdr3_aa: SARDRIVAGARGEQF
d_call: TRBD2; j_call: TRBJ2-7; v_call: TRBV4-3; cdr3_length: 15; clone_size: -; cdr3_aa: ASCQALGLAGVYEQY
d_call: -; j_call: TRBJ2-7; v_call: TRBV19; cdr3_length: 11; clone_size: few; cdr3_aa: ASMGSGSYEQY
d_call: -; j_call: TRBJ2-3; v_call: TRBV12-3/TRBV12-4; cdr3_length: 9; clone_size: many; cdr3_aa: ASSLQDTQY
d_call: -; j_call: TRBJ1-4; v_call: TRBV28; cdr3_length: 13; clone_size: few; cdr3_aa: ASSFVGGQSEKLF
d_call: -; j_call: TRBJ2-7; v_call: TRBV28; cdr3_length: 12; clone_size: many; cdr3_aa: ASRKTSRLYEQY
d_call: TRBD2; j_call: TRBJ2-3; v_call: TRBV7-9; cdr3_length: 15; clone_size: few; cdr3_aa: ASSSVGLAGKTDTQY
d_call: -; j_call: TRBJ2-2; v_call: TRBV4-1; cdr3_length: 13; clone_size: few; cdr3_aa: ASSQDLTLQGELF
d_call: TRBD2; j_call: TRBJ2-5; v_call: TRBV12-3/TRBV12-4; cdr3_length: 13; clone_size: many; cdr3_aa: ASNRLAGGLETQY
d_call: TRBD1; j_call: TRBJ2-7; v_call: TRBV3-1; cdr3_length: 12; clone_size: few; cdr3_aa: ASSPSGQGQTPS
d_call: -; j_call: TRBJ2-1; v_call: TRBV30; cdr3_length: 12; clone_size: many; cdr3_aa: AWSPGVPYNEQF